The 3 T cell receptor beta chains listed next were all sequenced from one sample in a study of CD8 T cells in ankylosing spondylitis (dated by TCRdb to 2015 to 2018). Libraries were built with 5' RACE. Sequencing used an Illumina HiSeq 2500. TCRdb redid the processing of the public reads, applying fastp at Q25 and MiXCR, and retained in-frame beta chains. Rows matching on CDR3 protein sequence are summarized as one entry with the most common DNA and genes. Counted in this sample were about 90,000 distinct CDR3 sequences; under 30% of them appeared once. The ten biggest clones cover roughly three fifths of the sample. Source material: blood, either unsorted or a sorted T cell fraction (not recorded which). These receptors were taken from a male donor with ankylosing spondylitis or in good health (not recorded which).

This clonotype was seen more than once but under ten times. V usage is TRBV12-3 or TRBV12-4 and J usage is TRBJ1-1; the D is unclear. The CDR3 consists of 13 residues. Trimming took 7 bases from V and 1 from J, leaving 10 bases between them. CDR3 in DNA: TGTGCCAGCAAGGACGGTCCGAACACTGAAGCTTTCTTT. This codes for CASKDGPNTEAFF.

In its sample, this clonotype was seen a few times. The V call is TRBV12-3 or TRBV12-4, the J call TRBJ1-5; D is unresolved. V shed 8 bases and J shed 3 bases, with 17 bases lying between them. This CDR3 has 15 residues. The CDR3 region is CASRQEGGYNQPQHF. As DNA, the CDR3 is TGTGCCAGCCGACAAGAGGGAGGATACAATCAGCCCCAGCATTTT.

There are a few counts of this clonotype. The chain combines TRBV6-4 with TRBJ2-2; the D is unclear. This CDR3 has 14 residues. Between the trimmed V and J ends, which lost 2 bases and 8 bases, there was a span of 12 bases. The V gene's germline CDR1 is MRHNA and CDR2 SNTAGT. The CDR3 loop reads CASSDVAFGGELFF. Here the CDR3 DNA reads TGTGCCAGCAGTGACGTCGCATTTGGAGGGGAGCTGTTTTTT.